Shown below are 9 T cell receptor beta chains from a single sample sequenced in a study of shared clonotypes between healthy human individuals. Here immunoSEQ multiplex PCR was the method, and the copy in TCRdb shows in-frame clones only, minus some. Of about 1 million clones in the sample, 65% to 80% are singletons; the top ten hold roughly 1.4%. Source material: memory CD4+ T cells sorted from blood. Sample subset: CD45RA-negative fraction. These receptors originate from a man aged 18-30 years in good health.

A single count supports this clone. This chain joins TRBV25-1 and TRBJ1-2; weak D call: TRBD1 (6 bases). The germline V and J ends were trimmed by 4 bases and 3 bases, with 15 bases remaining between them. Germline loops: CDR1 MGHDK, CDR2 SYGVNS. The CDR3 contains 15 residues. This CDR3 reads CASSGLGGRDYGYTF. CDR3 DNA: TGTGCCAGCAGTGGGCTCGGGGGGCGCGACTATGGCTACACCTTC.

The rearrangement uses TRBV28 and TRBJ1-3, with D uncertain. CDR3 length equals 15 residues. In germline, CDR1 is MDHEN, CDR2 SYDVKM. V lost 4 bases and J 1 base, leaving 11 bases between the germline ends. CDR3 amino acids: CASSSREASGNTIYF. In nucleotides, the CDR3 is TGTGCCAGCAGTTCCAGAGAAGCGTCTGGAAACACCATATATTTT.

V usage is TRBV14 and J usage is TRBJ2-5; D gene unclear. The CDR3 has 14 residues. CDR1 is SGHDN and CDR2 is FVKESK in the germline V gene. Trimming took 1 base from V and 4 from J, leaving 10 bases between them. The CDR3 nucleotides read TGTGCCAGCAGCCAAGGGGCCCGCTCAGAGACCCAGTACTTC. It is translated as CASSQGARSETQYF.

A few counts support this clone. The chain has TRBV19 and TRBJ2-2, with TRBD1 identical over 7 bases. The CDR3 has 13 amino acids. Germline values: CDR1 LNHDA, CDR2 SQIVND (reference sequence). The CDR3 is CASGTVSTGELFF. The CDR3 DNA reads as TGTGCTTCGGGGACAGTGAGCACCGGGGAGCTGTTTTTT.

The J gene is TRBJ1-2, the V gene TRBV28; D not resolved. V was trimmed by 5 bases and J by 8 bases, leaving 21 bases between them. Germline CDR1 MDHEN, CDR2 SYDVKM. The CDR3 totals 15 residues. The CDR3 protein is CASSPHGLTTGGYTF. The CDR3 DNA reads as TGTGCCAGCAGTCCCCACGGACTTACAACGGGGGGCTACACCTTC.

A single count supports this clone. CDR3 DNA sequence: TGTGCCATCAGTGATCAGACTAGCGCCGCCTACGAGCAGTACTTC. Protein sequence: CAISDQTSAAYEQYF. The genes are TRBV10-3 and TRBJ2-7; 8 bases fit TRBD2. Germline CDR1 reads ENHRY; CDR2 reads SYGVKD. The CDR3 has 15 residues. The V segment lost 3 bases and the J segment 2 bases; nucleotides outside the gene matches: 6.

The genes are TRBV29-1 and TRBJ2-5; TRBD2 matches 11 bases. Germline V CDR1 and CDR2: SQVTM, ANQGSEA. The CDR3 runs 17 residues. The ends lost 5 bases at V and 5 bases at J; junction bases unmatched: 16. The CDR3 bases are TGCAGCGTTCGCGTAGCGGGAGGGCCCCCGAGGTCCGAGACCCAGTACTTC. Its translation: CSVRVAGGPPRSETQYF.

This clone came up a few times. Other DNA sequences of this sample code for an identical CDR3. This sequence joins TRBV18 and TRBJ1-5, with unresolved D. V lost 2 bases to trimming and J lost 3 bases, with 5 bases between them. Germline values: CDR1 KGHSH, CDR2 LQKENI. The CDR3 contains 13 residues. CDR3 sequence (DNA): TGTGCCAGCTCACCAGGGGTCAATCAGCCCCAGCATTTT. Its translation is CASSPGVNQPQHF.

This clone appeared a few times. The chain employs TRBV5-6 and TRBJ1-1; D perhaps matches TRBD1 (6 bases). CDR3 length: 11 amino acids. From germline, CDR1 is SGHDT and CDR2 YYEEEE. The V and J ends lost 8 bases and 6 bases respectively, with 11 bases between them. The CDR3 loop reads CASNRVAEAFF. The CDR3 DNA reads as TGTGCCAGTAACAGGGTCGCTGAAGCTTTCTTT.